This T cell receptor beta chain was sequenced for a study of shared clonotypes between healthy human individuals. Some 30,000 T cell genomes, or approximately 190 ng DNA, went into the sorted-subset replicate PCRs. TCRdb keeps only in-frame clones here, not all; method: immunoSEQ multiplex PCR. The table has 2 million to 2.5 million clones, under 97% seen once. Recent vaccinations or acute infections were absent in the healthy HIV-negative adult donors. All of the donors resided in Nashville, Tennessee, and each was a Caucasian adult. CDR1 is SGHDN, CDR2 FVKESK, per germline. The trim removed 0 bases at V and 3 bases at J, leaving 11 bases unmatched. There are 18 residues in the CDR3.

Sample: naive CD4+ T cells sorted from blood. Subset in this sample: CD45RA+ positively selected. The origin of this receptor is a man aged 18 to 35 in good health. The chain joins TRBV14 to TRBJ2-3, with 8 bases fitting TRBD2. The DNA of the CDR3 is TGTGCCAGCAGCCAAGATTGGGTAGCGGGGCGGGCTACAGATACGCAGTATTTT. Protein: CASSQDWVAGRATDTQYF.